This T cell receptor beta chain originates from a study of T cell clonotyping in hematopoietic cell transplantation. Looked up from germline, CDR1 is SGHVS and CDR2 is FQNEAQ. V shed 7 bases, J shed 1 base, and the junction held 22 bases outside the gene matches. The CDR3 is 20 amino acids. Time point meaning: recipient sample about 28 days before transplant, after cytoreduction. The table came from immunoSEQ multiplex PCR; TCRdb's copy has only in-frame clones and leaves some out. The sample holds 16,000 or so clones, 93% seen once. The chain employs TRBV7-8 and TRBJ1-2, with 9 bases lining up with TRBD1. The source material was peripheral blood mononuclear cells, sampled before stem cell transplant. The sequence came from a man younger than 35 with biphenotypic leukemia. Some clones in this sample may be carry-over from other donors' samples. The CDR3 sequence is CASTYDLTGTGRSNNYGYTF. In DNA, the CDR3 is TGTGCCAGCACCTACGATCTAACCGGGACAGGGCGATCTAATAACTATGGCTACACCTTC.